This T cell receptor (beta chain) is from a study of cytomegalovirus exposure and HLA in healthy donors. Researchers ran the PCR with 60 Vbeta and 13 Jbeta primers. Sequenced by immunoSEQ multiplex PCR; TCRdb stores in-frame clones only, minus some. This table holds 30,000 to 45,000 clones, roughly 89% found once. This clone was recorded only once. Germline V gives CDR1 LNHNV, CDR2 YYDKDF (reference sequence). The CDR3 spans 15 residues. Trimming at V came to 3 bases and at J to 6 bases, leaving 2 bases not matched to a gene. The source material was PBMCs. The sequence was obtained from a woman aged 40-49 years in good health and CMV-seropositive. The chain joins TRBV15 to TRBJ2-2, with 12 bases fitting TRBD1. CDR3 bases: TGTGCCACCAGCAGGGGGACAGGGGGCCCCGGGGAGCTGTTTTTT. This gives the protein CATSRGTGGPGELFF.